One sample yielded the 24 T cell receptor beta chains listed below, sequenced in a study of shared clonotypes between healthy human individuals. The method was immunoSEQ multiplex PCR; TCRdb's version includes in-frame clones alone and lacks a portion of them. The sample yields 2 million to 3 million clones, around nine tenths seen once. Sequences were obtained from naive CD4+ T cells sorted from blood. Subset meaning: CD45RA+ positively selected. The receptors shown here come from a young man in good health.

This chain joins TRBV6-5 and TRBJ1-1; 8 nucleotides align to TRBD1. The length of the CDR3 is 14 residues. The germline V gene has CDR1 MNHEY and CDR2 SVGAGI. V trimming: 2 bases; J trimming: 9 bases; junction bases outside the gene matches: 8. This CDR3 reads CASSYQGAPVQAFF. As DNA, the CDR3 is TGTGCCAGCAGTTACCAGGGGGCTCCAGTACAAGCTTTCTTT.

In DNA, the CDR3 is TGTGCCAGCAGTGAGCCCCAGTACTTC. It specifies CASSEPQYF. The chain joins TRBV2 to TRBJ2-5; no reliable D call. CDR3 length equals 9 residues. Trimming shortened V by 3 bases and J by 9 bases, and 2 bases separated the two germline ends. The germline V gene has CDR1 SNHLY and CDR2 FYNNEI.

V gene TRBV29-1 combines with J gene TRBJ2-5; D might be TRBD2 (7 bases). Judging by the DNA end, TRBJ2-7 fits better; the J call may be wrong. The CDR3 runs 12 residues. Germline lookup yields CDR1 SQVTM and CDR2 ANQGSEA. The CDR3 DNA reads as TGCAGCGTTGAACGGGGGGCCAACGAGCAGTACTTC. It codes for CSVERGANEQYF.

The chain joins TRBV5-5 to TRBJ2-6, with no clear D. This CDR3 comprises 17 residues. The germline V gene has CDR1 SGHKS and CDR2 YYEKEE (reference sequence). V was pared by 0 bases and J by 1 base, with 11 bases between. CDR3 sequence reads: CASSLVFFSSGANVLTF. The CDR3 coding sequence is TGTGCCAGCAGCTTGGTATTCTTCAGTTCTGGGGCCAACGTCCTGACTTTC.

The rearrangement joins TRBV6-1 to TRBJ1-6; perhaps TRBD1 as D (6 bases). Germline-derived CDR1 and CDR2 are MNHNS and SASEGT. Trimming took 8 bases from V and 7 from J, leaving 18 bases between them. This CDR3 has 15 residues. The CDR3, as DNA: TGTGCCAGCTGCTTGTGGGACACCACAAATTCACCCCTCCACTTT. Residues: CASCLWDTTNSPLHF.

Details on this clone: A junction end diverges from the germline sequence, so it may reflect a read error. The rearrangement joins TRBV7-7 to TRBJ2-1; maybe TRBD2 (6 bases). CDR3 length equals 13 residues. Per the germline V gene, CDR1 is SSHAT and CDR2 is FNYEAQ (reference sequence). The CDR3 nucleotides are TGTGCTAGCAGCTCGATTCGGGGGAGCGAGCAGTTCTTC. This translates into CASSSIRGSEQFF.

The count of this clone is one. The same CDR3 can be traced to other DNA sequences in this sample. The V call is TRBV20-1, the J call TRBJ2-3; no firm D call. Trimming cost V 4 bases and J 6 bases, with 8 bases left between them. The V gene's germline CDR1 is DFQATT and CDR2 SNEGSKA (reference sequence). The CDR3 length is 11 residues. The CDR3 DNA reads TGCAGTGCTAATTTAGGGGATACGCAGTATTTT. It translates to CSANLGDTQYF.

V gene TRBV5-4 combines with J gene TRBJ2-1; D gene ambiguous. The germline V gene encodes CDR1 SGHNT and CDR2 YYREEE (reference sequence). This CDR3 contains 13 residues. Deletions cut 2 bases from V and 6 bases from J, with 9 bases between. CDR3 DNA sequence: TGTGCCAGCAGCTTTGTATCCGGCAATGAGCAGTTCTTC. Translating gives CASSFVSGNEQFF.

The rearrangement joins TRBV7-2 to TRBJ2-7, with a tentative D call TRBD1 (6 bases). Germline V gene data show CDR1 as SGHTA and CDR2 as FQGNSA. This CDR3 comprises 14 residues. The ends were cut back, 5 bases at V and 3 bases at J, with 14 bases in the middle. The CDR3 bases are TGTGCCAGCAGCCAATGGGGGCGGAACTACGAGCAGTACTTC. Protein sequence: CASSQWGRNYEQYF.

The V call is TRBV7-3, the J call TRBJ2-2, with 11 bases fitting TRBD2. Germline loops: CDR1 SGHTA, CDR2 FQGTGA. The CDR3 consists of 20 residues. Losses at the gene ends were 4 bases for V and 0 bases for J; bases not matched to a gene: 13. CDR3 DNA sequence: TGTGCCAGCAGCTCCTCCCTCCCTAGCGGGGGGAACTCGAACACCGGGGAGCTGTTTTTT. Translating gives CASSSSLPSGGNSNTGELFF.

This clone was found a few times. The V and J genes are TRBV30 and TRBJ1-4; no clear D. Germline V gene sequence: CDR1 GTSNPN, CDR2 SVGIG (reference sequence). V lost 1 base to trimming and J lost 0 bases, with 6 bases between them. The CDR3 runs to 14 residues. The CDR3 DNA is TGTGCCTGGAGTGGGTCCCCAACTAATGAAAAACTGTTTTTT. This encodes CAWSGSPTNEKLFF.

The chain links TRBV7-8 to TRBJ2-6, with 10 bases lining up with TRBD1. V was pared by 5 bases and J by 1 base, with 8 bases of the junction left unmatched. There are 18 residues in the CDR3. Germline V gene data show CDR1 as SGHVS and CDR2 as FQNEAQ. The chain's CDR3 is CASSLGTGVRSGANVLTF. The CDR3 DNA sequence: TGTGCCAGCAGCCTAGGGACAGGGGTTAGATCTGGGGCCAACGTCCTGACTTTC.

The V and J genes are TRBV18 and TRBJ1-2; 9 bases align to TRBD1. Trimming took 2 bases from V and 0 from J; bases not matched to a gene: 10. CDR3 length equals 18 residues. CDR1 and CDR2 (germline): KGHSH, LQKENI. CDR3 region: CASSPVGQGQPSNYGYTF. The CDR3 nucleotides read TGTGCCAGCTCACCAGTGGGACAGGGACAACCTTCTAACTATGGCTACACCTTC.

Note on this clone: Different DNA sequences within this sample yield the same CDR3. CDR3 bases: TGTGCCAGCAGTGAAGGGGGGAGGACAGATACGCAGTATTTT. Its translation: CASSEGGRTDTQYF. The J gene is TRBJ2-3, the V gene TRBV28, with D tentatively TRBD1 or TRBD2 (6 bases each). V lost 5 bases and J 3 bases, leaving 12 bases between the germline ends. This CDR3 region has 14 residues. Germline loops: CDR1 MDHEN, CDR2 SYDVKM.

The chain combines TRBV7-2 with TRBJ1-6; D may be TRBD1 (6 bases). Trimming took off 2 bases at V and 10 bases at J, with 15 bases between the two ends. Germline CDR1 SGHTA, CDR2 FQGNSA. The CDR3 has 15 residues. CDR3 region: CASSLNVGAGSPLHF. Written as DNA, the CDR3 is TGTGCCAGCAGCTTAAACGTGGGGGCCGGATCACCCCTCCACTTT.

This chain joins TRBV10-3 and TRBJ1-6; D is uncertain. Trimming removed 1 base at V and 0 bases at J, with 16 bases between. Germline V gives CDR1 ENHRY, CDR2 SYGVKD. The CDR3 loop spans 19 amino acids. This chain's CDR3 is CAISELAPTESSYNSPLHF. In DNA form, the CDR3 reads TGTGCCATCAGTGAGTTGGCACCGACGGAGAGCTCCTATAATTCACCCCTCCACTTT.

J is TRBJ1-1 and V is TRBV25-1; D not resolved. In germline, CDR1 is MGHDK, CDR2 SYGVNS. The CDR3 has 12 amino acids. V was cut by 4 bases and J by 6 bases, with 9 bases left in between. DNA of the CDR3: TGTGCCAGCAGTGTACTCGGGGCTGAAGCTTTCTTT. Translating it yields CASSVLGAEAFF.

This rearrangement joins TRBV28 to TRBJ2-1; 11 bases map to TRBD1. This CDR3 contains 15 residues. CDR1 and CDR2 (germline): MDHEN, SYDVKM. V lost 5 bases and J lost 9; bases outside the gene matches: 9. CDR3 region: CASSGGDRGKSEQFF. DNA of the CDR3: TGTGCCAGCAGTGGGGGGGACAGGGGGAAGAGTGAGCAGTTCTTC.

The V gene is TRBV10-3, the J gene TRBJ1-5; D gene ambiguous. V dropped 11 bases and J dropped 0 bases, with 11 bases sitting between them. CDR1 and CDR2 (germline): ENHRY, SYGVKD. CDR3 length: 13 residues. The CDR3 DNA sequence: TGTGCCGCCCAGGAATATAGCAATCAGCCCCAGCATTTT. Amino acids: CAAQEYSNQPQHF.

The rearrangement uses TRBV7-8 and TRBJ2-7; D is possibly TRBD1 (5 bases). Germline values: CDR1 SGHVS, CDR2 FQNEAQ. V dropped 5 bases and J dropped 4 bases, with 18 bases sitting between them. This CDR3 contains 15 residues. The CDR3 region is CASSRGTDISYEQYF. CDR3 nucleotides: TGTGCCAGCAGCCGCGGAACGGACATAAGTTACGAGCAGTACTTC. The whole variable domain, remainder taken from reference TRBV7-8 and TRBJ2-7, is GAGVSQSPRYKVAKRGQDVALRCDPISGHVSLFWYQQALGQGPEFLTYFQNEAQLDKSGLPSDRFFAERPEGSVSTLKIQRTQQEDSAVYLCASSRGTDISYEQYFGPGTRLTVT.

As to this clone: At the DNA level, this CDR3 is encoded by other sequences in the same sample as well. The rearrangement links TRBV6-5 to TRBJ2-1; D call uncertain. The CDR3 extends over 11 amino acids. Per the germline V gene, CDR1 is MNHEY and CDR2 is SVGAGI. V was trimmed by 5 bases and J by 4 bases, leaving 3 bases between them. The CDR3 protein is CASSRYNEQFF. For the CDR3, the DNA is TGTGCCAGCAGTAGGTACAATGAGCAGTTCTTC.

The chain uses TRBV5-1 and TRBJ2-7, with 7 bases that match TRBD1. This CDR3 is built from 15 residues. The V gene's germline CDR1 is SGHRS and CDR2 YFSETQ. Germline trimming cut 0 bases from V and 3 bases from J; bases unmatched to any gene: 6. The CDR3 region has the DNA TGCGCCAGCAGCTTGGTGGGACAGAGTAACTACGAGCAGTACTTC. Encoded protein: CASSLVGQSNYEQYF. The whole variable domain, remainder taken from reference TRBV5-1 and TRBJ2-7, is KAGVTQTPRYLIKTRGQQVTLSCSPISGHRSVSWYQQTPGQGLQFLFEYFSETQRNKGNFPGRFSGRQFSNSRSEMNVSTLELGDSALYLCASSLVGQSNYEQYFGPGTRLTVT.

The chain is built from TRBV9 and TRBJ2-3, with unresolved D. CDR1 and CDR2 (germline): SGDLS, YYNGEE. The CDR3 totals 13 residues. With 4 bases removed from V and 5 bases from J, the gap between germline ends came to 11 bases. The CDR3 DNA follows: TGTGCCAGCAGCCGGACCCCAAAAGATACGCAGTATTTT. It is translated as CASSRTPKDTQYF.

The rearrangement uses TRBV9 and TRBJ1-3; weak D call: TRBD1 (5 bases). CDR1 is SGDLS, CDR2 YYNGEE, per germline. V was cut by 0 bases and J by 8 bases, with 12 bases left in between. The CDR3 covers 14 residues. Here the CDR3 reads CASSVGGRGDTIYF. DNA of the CDR3: TGTGCCAGCAGCGTAGGGGGCCGCGGAGACACCATATATTTT.